The entry below gives a single T cell receptor beta chain sequence along with its context. As yet, its antigen is unknown. This sample is drawn from a study of CD8+ T cells in alopecia areata. Study overall: Treatment comprised oral tofacitinib, 5 to 10 mg twice daily, in treated patients.

This CDR3 is 13 amino acids long. Germline CDR1 is GTSNPN and CDR2 is SVGIG (reference sequence). V was pared by 6 bases and J by 3 bases, with 15 bases between. Regarding the study as a whole: Affected lesional scalp, above all in alopecia totalis/universalis, was more clonal than normal scalp.

Extracted from the samples, RNA was reverse transcribed into cDNA to serve as the sequencing template. The table came from immunoSEQ multiplex PCR; TCRdb's copy has only in-frame clones and leaves some out. Of over 100,000 clones listed, about 49% are singletons. The chain has TRBV30 and TRBJ2-7, with unresolved D. The sample here was CD8+ T cells sorted from blood, taken at week 0. This TCR was sampled from a human donor with alopecia areata. CDR3 in DNA: TGTGCCTGTGCAGGTTATTCCCTCTACGAGCAGTACTTC. Translated, it gives CACAGYSLYEQYF.